This paragraph covers one T cell receptor beta chain sequence. Its specific antigen is unknown. No base-level quality is on record; no much larger clone is a single base apart. These data come from a study of T cells after yellow fever vaccination (dated by TCRdb to between 2018 and 2021). Broadly, across the study: The SMART-Seq v4 Ultra Low Input RNA kit was used to prepare libraries from fractions with low cell numbers. To track T-cell clones before and after primary and booster YFV17D yellow fever vaccination, bulk TCR alpha and beta repertoires were sequenced longitudinally. Two healthy male donors, one aged 18 to 29 and one aged 30 to 40 years, were included in the cohort. Blood was collected at multiple timepoints before and after primary and secondary immunization, and bulk PBMC replicates and cell subsets were isolated. Overall study outcomes, separate from this receptor: FACS-sorted repertoires could contain abundant contaminating clonotypes from the bulk population, so computational filtering was required. Because the study included only a couple of donors, the extent to which the findings can be generalized is limited. A small fraction of clonotypes appeared in both the CD4 and CD8 compartments, likely as a result of convergent recombination. Most clones expanded after primary vaccination (around 96% of CD4 and around 88% of CD8) were re-detected after the booster, suggesting that broad memory maintenance occurred. The secondary T-cell response was weaker than the primary response but faster, peaking on day 5 instead of day 15.

TCR cDNA was made using 5'RACE template switching, a step that added a universal primer site and unique molecular identifiers. cDNA synthesis was primed from both the TCR alpha and TCR beta constant segments. Library amplification involved two PCR steps, and the second step added sample barcodes and sequencing adapters. Sequencing of libraries was performed on Illumina HiSeq 2500 (2x100 bp) or NovaSeq (2x150 bp). On the authors' methods: Reads were demultiplexed and collapsed into UMI consensus sequences with MIGEC, and V(D)J alignment was performed with MiXCR. Vaccine-responding clonotypes were defined with edgeR using replicate PBMC samples, requiring FDR below 0.01 and a log2 fold change above 5 up to day 15. Each bulk clonotype was labeled CD4 or CD8 based on which sequenced repertoire, CD4 or CD8, contained the clonotype at higher abundance. TCRdb passed the public sequencing reads through fastp at Q25 and MiXCR, retaining productive beta sequences. Records with the same CDR3 protein are collapsed into one entry carrying the most frequent genes and DNA. These V and J calls are TCRdb output, not the study's own analysis. Here the sample has 610,000 or so distinct CDR3 sequences; around 12% occur a single time. Of the sample, more than 12% is held by the ten largest clones.

The CDR3 contains 14 residues, cysteine and phenylalanine counted. CDR3 DNA only is kept here, 42 bases in frame from base 1. In the germline V gene, CDR1 corresponds to SGHTA and CDR2 to FQGNSA. After removal of 8 bases from V and 4 bases from J, the junction retains 8 bases not matched to a gene. The label giving this sample's treatment or condition can be read as: live attenuated yellow fever vaccine strain. Two biological replicates of bulk PBMCs were collected at each blood-draw timepoint. PBMCs were isolated from peripheral blood using a standard Ficoll-Paque protocol. TriZol was used to extract RNA from bulk PBMCs, from CD4 and CD8 fractions, and from dextramer-positive and dextramer-negative fractions.

The starting material was PBMCs, obtained on the day of the yellow fever booster vaccination. The rearranged chain carries TRBV7-2 and TRBJ2-3; 8 of the junction bases match TRBD2. The TCR was taken from a man aged 25-40 years who received the YFV17D yellow fever vaccine. The CDR3 corresponds to CASGRSGRPDTQYF. The nucleotide sequence is given as TGTGCCAGCGGCAGAAGCGGGAGACCAGATACGCAGTATTTT.